A selection of T cell receptor beta chains follows, all from one sample in a study of T cells in Graves' hyperthyroidism and ophthalmopathy. TCRdb processed the multiplex PCR reads anew with MiXCR; each CDR3 protein has one entry. The sample records 490,000 or so distinct CDR3 sequences, about 20% being singletons. The sequencing sample was made of blood. All receptors come from a woman in her 70s with Graves' ophthalmopathy. CDR3s include the opening cysteine and the closing phenylalanine or tryptophan. Fields, in order: J gene, clone size, V gene, D gene, CDR3 protein, CDR3 DNA. The D gene is left open where the match is weak. Some rows mark clone size as missing; the rest say once, few, many or name a class of expanded clone.

TRBJ2-7,many,TRBV7-2,TRBD2,CASSLVGTTGYEQYF,TGTGCCAGCAGCTTAGTCGGGACTACCGGTTACGAGCAGTACTTC
TRBJ2-1,few,TRBV5-1,NA,CASSLGRRLYNEQFF,TGCGCCAGCAGCTTGGGCCGCAGGCTCTACAATGAGCAGTTCTTC
TRBJ2-1,NA,TRBV28,TRBD1,CASSLVQDRGQNGQFF,TGTGCCAGCAGTTTGGTCCAGGACAGGGGGCAAAATGGGCAGTTCTTC
TRBJ1-1,NA,TRBV10-1,NA,CASSDAHSEAFF,TGCGCCAGCAGTGATGCCCACAGTGAAGCTTTCTTT
TRBJ2-5,many,TRBV7-2,TRBD2,CASRPRTSGLEETQYF,TGTGCCAGCAGGCCCCGGACTAGCGGATTGGAGGAGACCCAGTACTTC
TRBJ2-4,few,TRBV30,TRBD2,CAWSGAGGAKNIQYF,TGTGCCTGGAGTGGAGCGGGAGGAGCCAAAAACATTCAGTACTTC
TRBJ2-5,few,TRBV20-1,TRBD2,CSGTSGTPRQETQYF,TGCAGTGGGACTAGCGGGACCCCCCGTCAAGAGACCCAGTACTTC
TRBJ1-2,few,TRBV30,NA,CAWSEGSNYGYTF,TGTGCCTGGAGTGAGGGCTCTAACTATGGCTACACCTTC
TRBJ1-5,many,TRBV20-1,NA,CSARGQSNQPQHF,TGCAGTGCTAGAGGACAGAGCAATCAGCCCCAGCATTTT
TRBJ1-2,NA,TRBV4-1,NA,CASSQVGSYRGYTF,TGCGCCAGCAGCCAAGTAGGCAGTTACCGTGGCTACACCTTC
TRBJ1-5,NA,TRBV28,NA,CASRGRSQPQHF,TGTGCCAGCCGGGGACGAAGTCAGCCCCAGCATTTT
TRBJ2-5,few,TRBV9,TRBD2,CASSVGAGGRQETQYF,TGTGCCAGCAGCGTAGGGGCGGGAGGTCGCCAAGAGACCCAGTACTTC
TRBJ2-3,few,TRBV9,TRBD2,CASSVSAGGTDTQYF,TGTGCCAGCAGCGTATCGGCGGGAGGCACAGATACGCAGTATTTT
TRBJ2-1,NA,TRBV28,NA,CASSFIRVPIDEQFF,TGTGCCAGCAGTTTTATTCGGGTGCCTATCGATGAGCAGTTCTTC
TRBJ1-3,NA,TRBV20-1,NA,CSASEQGPGNTIYF,TGCAGTGCTAGCGAACAGGGCCCTGGAAACACCATATATTTT
TRBJ2-2,once,TRBV6-1,NA,CASSRQDSGELFF,TGTGCCAGCAGTAGACAGGACAGCGGGGAGCTGTTTTTT
TRBJ1-5,few,TRBV6-1,TRBD1,CASSTGTGSQPQHF,TGTGCCAGCAGTACCGGGACAGGGTCTCAGCCCCAGCATTTT
TRBJ2-3,few,TRBV10-3,NA,CAISGRSTDTQYF,TGTGCCATCAGTGGTCGGAGCACAGATACGCAGTATTTT
TRBJ2-1,few,TRBV5-4,NA,CASSLAVRVEQFF,TGTGCCAGCAGCTTAGCGGTCCGGGTTGAGCAGTTCTTC
TRBJ2-5,many,TRBV18,NA,CASSPPPQETQYF,TGTGCCAGCTCACCACCACCACAAGAGACCCAGTACTTC